Listed here are 15 T cell receptor beta chains from one sample, sequenced in a study of CD8 T cells in Susac syndrome. cDNA came from about 0.51 to 1 ug RNA primed by random hexamers. TCRdb called the immunoSEQ multiplex PCR reads again in MiXCR, with one record for every CDR3 protein. The sample includes some 150,000 distinct CDR3 sequences, approximately 96% of them seen just once. Input material: CD4+ T cells from PBMCs. Every receptor here comes from a human donor with Susac syndrome.

The rearrangement joins TRBV28 to TRBJ2-6; D uncertain. The CDR3 has 16 amino acids. Trimming removed 5 bases at V and 1 base at J, with 12 bases between. Per the germline V gene, CDR1 is MDHEN and CDR2 is SYDVKM. CDR3 DNA sequence: TGTGCCAGCAGTAGTGGACGTCGGTCTGGGGCCAACGTCCTGACTTTC. It codes for CASSSGRRSGANVLTF.

The chain combines TRBV19 with TRBJ1-4; D might be TRBD1 (6 bases). The germline gives CDR1 LNHDA, CDR2 SQIVND (reference sequence). V was shortened by 5 bases and J by 9 bases, with 10 bases between the two germline ends. The CDR3 totals 12 residues. The CDR3 spells CASSPGTKKLFF. In DNA, the CDR3 is TGTGCCAGTAGTCCCGGGACAAAAAAACTGTTTTTT.

The gene calls are TRBV5-6 and TRBJ1-1; no clear D gene. V lost 5 bases and J lost 0, with 11 bases in between. Per germline, CDR1 SGHDT and CDR2 YYEEEE. The CDR3 has 14 amino acids. CDR3 sequence: CASRARALNTEAFF. In nucleotides, the CDR3 is TGTGCCAGCAGGGCGAGGGCCTTGAACACTGAAGCTTTCTTT. The whole variable domain, filled in from reference TRBV5-6 and TRBJ1-1, reads DAGVTQSPTHLIKTRGQQVTLRCSPKSGHDTVSWYQQALGQGPQFIFQYYEEEERQRGNFPDRFSGHQFPNYSSELNVNALLLGDSALYLCASRARALNTEAFFGQGTRLTVV.

The rearrangement uses TRBV7-9 and TRBJ1-1; no firm D call. The germline V gene has CDR1 SEHNR and CDR2 FQNEAQ (reference sequence). The germline V and J ends were trimmed by 1 base and 6 bases, with 12 bases remaining between them. The CDR3 has 14 residues. The CDR3 reads CASSLEPFGAEAFF. CDR3 DNA sequence: TGTGCCAGCAGCTTAGAACCCTTTGGGGCTGAAGCTTTCTTT. The whole variable domain, filled in from reference TRBV7-9 and TRBJ1-1, reads DTGVSQNPRHKITKRGQNVTFRCDPISEHNRLYWYRQTLGQGPEFLTYFQNEAQLEKSRLLSDRFSAERPKGSFSTLEIQRTEQGDSAMYLCASSLEPFGAEAFFGQGTRLTVV.

The chain recombines TRBV28 with TRBJ1-2; possible D gene TRBD1, 6 bases. Germline-derived CDR1 and CDR2 are MDHEN and SYDVKM. The V end was cut by 2 bases, the J end by 7 bases, with 20 bases between. This CDR3 comprises 16 residues. For the CDR3, the DNA is TGTGCCAGCAGTTTACCCAGCCCGGGACAAATCGTTGGCTACACCTTC. Its protein is CASSLPSPGQIVGYTF.

V is TRBV5-1 and J is TRBJ2-5; TRBD2 aligns across 10 bases. Germline assignment: CDR1 SGHRS and CDR2 YFSETQ. Trimming at V came to 4 bases and at J to 2 bases, leaving 8 bases not matched to a gene. The CDR3 sequence is 16 residues long. As DNA, the CDR3 is TGCGCCAGCAGCCCGGGGACTAGCGTGACACAAGAGACCCAGTACTTC. As protein: CASSPGTSVTQETQYF.

V and J are TRBV27 and TRBJ2-1; D uncertain. The CDR3 has 16 residues. V shed 4 bases and J shed 0 bases, with 13 bases lying between them. Germline V gives CDR1 MNHEY, CDR2 SMNVEV (reference sequence). CDR3 region: CASSSRRPSSYNEQFF. In DNA form, the CDR3 reads TGTGCCAGCAGTTCCCGCCGTCCAAGCTCCTACAATGAGCAGTTCTTC.

The rearrangement joins TRBV9 to TRBJ2-7; 8 bases are shared with TRBD2. The germline gives CDR1 SGDLS, CDR2 YYNGEE. The CDR3 length is 15 residues. V was pared by 0 bases and J by 0 bases, with 2 bases of the junction left unmatched. CDR3 amino acids: CASSVGAGASYEQYF. The CDR3 DNA sequence: TGTGCCAGCAGCGTAGGAGCGGGAGCCTCCTACGAGCAGTACTTC.

V and J are TRBV13 and TRBJ1-1, with a tentative D call TRBD1 (6 bases). V shed 0 bases and J shed 4 bases, with 15 bases lying between them. The CDR3 spans 16 residues. Looked up from germline, CDR1 is PRHDT and CDR2 is FYEKMQ (reference sequence). The CDR3 DNA follows: TGTGCCAGCAGCTTAGGCTACCGGGGGGGCGGCACTGAAGCTTTCTTT. Protein: CASSLGYRGGGTEAFF.

The table lists this clonotype with a count of one. This chain connects TRBV5-1 to TRBJ2-5; either TRBD1 or TRBD2 may supply D (5 bases each). The CDR3 runs to 14 residues. Germline CDR1 and CDR2: SGHRS and YFSETQ. V was pared by 10 bases and J by 2 bases, with 18 bases between. This chain's CDR3 is CASSPGTLQETQYF. In nucleotides, the CDR3 is TGCGCCTCAAGTCCCGGGACCCTACAAGAGACCCAGTACTTC.

This chain connects TRBV7-3 to TRBJ2-7; D uncertain. Per the germline V gene, CDR1 is SGHTA and CDR2 is FQGTGA. The CDR3 extends over 13 amino acids. V was cut by 3 bases and J by 4 bases, with 10 bases left in between. The DNA of the CDR3 is TGTGCCAGCAGCTTCGGCCCGCGGTACGAGCAGTACTTC. Encoded protein: CASSFGPRYEQYF.

The chain has TRBV20-1 and TRBJ1-1; D may be TRBD1 (5 bases). Germline CDR1 is DFQATT and CDR2 is SNEGSKA (reference sequence). The CDR3 extends over 12 amino acids. V was clipped by 7 bases and J by 1 base, with 10 bases between them. CDR3 amino acids: CSVLRGNTEAFF. The CDR3 bases are TGCAGTGTCCTAAGGGGGAACACTGAAGCTTTCTTT.

The chain is built from TRBV5-1 and TRBJ2-3; the match to TRBD2 covers 12 bases. J gave up 1 base and V 0 bases, and 3 bases lay outside the gene matches. Looked up from germline, CDR1 is SGHRS and CDR2 is YFSETQ. This CDR3 spans 17 amino acids. CDR3 sequence (DNA): TGCGCCAGCAGCTTGGGGACTAGCGGGACCCGCACAGATACGCAGTATTTT. This sequence encodes CASSLGTSGTRTDTQYF.

The chain employs TRBV20-1 and TRBJ2-2; perhaps TRBD1 as D (6 bases). The CDR3 totals 14 residues. CDR1 is DFQATT, CDR2 SNEGSKA, per germline (reference sequence). The V gene lost 3 bases and the J gene lost 4 bases, with 12 bases spanning the gap. For the CDR3, the DNA is TGCAGTGCTAGCTACAGGGAAGGCACCGGGGAGCTGTTTTTT. It translates to CSASYREGTGELFF.

V and J are TRBV14 and TRBJ2-1; D is ambiguous. This CDR3 region has 15 residues. With 4 bases removed from V and 8 bases from J, the gap between germline ends came to 18 bases. Germline values: CDR1 SGHDN, CDR2 FVKESK. CDR3 residues: CASSPLGSARDEQFF. The CDR3, as DNA: TGTGCCAGCAGCCCTCTCGGAAGTGCACGTGATGAGCAGTTCTTC.